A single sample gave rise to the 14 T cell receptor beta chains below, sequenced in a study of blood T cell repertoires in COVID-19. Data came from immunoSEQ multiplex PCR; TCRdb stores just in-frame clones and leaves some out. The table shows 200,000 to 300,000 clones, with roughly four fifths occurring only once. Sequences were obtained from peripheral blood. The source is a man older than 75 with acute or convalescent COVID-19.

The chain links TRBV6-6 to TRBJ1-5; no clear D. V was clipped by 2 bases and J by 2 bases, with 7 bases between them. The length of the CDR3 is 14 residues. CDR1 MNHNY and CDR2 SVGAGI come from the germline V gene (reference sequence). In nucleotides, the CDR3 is TGTGCCAGCAGTTACGCGGCAGGCAATCAGCCCCAGCATTTT. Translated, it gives CASSYAAGNQPQHF.

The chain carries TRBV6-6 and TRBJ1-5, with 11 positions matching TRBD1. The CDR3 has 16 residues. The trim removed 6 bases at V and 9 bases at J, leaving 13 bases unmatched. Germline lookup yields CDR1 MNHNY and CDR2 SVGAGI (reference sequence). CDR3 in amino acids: CASSQRGQGGPRPQHF. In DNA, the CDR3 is TGTGCCAGCAGCCAGCGGGGACAGGGGGGTCCACGGCCCCAGCATTTT.

The CDR3 region is CASTPPGGTGNTIYF. CDR3 DNA sequence: TGTGCCAGTACCCCCCCCGGCGGGACTGGAAACACCATATATTTT. The gene calls are TRBV19 and TRBJ1-3; D unclear. The germline V gene has CDR1 LNHDA and CDR2 SQIVND (reference sequence). This CDR3 region has 15 residues. Trimming took 7 bases from V and 2 from J, leaving 15 bases between them.

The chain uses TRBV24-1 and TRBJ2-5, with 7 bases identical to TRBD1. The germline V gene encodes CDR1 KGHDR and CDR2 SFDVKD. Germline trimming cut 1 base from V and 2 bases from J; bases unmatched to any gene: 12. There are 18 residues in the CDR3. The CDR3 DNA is TGTGCCACCAGTGATTTAACCGACACAGGGGATCTACAAGAGACCCAGTACTTC. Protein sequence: CATSDLTDTGDLQETQYF.

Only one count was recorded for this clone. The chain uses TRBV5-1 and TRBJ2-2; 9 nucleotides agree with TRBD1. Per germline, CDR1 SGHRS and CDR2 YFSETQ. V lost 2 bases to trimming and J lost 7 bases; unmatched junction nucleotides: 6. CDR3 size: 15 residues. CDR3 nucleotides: TGCGCCAGCAGCTTACGGACAGGGGAAGGCGGGGAGCTGTTTTTT. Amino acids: CASSLRTGEGGELFF. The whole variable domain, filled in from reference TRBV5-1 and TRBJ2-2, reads KAGVTQTPRYLIKTRGQQVTLSCSPISGHRSVSWYQQTPGQGLQFLFEYFSETQRNKGNFPGRFSGRQFSNSRSEMNVSTLELGDSALYLCASSLRTGEGGELFFGEGSRLTVL.

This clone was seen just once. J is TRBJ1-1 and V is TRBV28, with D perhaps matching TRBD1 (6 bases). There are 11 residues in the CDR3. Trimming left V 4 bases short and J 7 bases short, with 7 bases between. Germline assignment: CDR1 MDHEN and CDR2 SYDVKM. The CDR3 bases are TGTGCCAGCAGTTGGGGGCGTGAAGCTTTCTTT. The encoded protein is CASSWGREAFF. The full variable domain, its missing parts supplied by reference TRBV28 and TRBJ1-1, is DVKVTQSSRYLVKRTGEKVFLECVQDMDHENMFWYRQDPGLGLRLIYFSYDVKMKEKGDIPEGYSVSREKKERFSLILESASTNQTSMYLCASSWGREAFFGQGTRLTVV.

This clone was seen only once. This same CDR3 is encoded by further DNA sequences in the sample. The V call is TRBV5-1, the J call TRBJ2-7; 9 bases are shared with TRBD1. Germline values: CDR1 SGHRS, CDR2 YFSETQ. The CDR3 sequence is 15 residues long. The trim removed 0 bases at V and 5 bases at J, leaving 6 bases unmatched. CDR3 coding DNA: TGCGCCAGCAGCTTGGAGGGACAGGGTGTCCACGAGCAGTACTTC. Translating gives CASSLEGQGVHEQYF.

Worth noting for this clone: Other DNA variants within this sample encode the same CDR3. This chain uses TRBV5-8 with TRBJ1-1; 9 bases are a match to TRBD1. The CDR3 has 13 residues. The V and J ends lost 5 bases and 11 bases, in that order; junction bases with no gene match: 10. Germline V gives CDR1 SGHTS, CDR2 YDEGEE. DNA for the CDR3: TGTGCCAGCAGTCATACAGGGGGCGCCACGGCTTTCTTT. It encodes CASSHTGGATAFF.

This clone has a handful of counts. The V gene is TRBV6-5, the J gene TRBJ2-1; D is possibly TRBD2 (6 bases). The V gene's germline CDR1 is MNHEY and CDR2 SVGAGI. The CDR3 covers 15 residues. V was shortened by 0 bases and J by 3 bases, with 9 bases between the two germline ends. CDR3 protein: CASSYSAGIYNEQFF. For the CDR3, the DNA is TGTGCCAGCAGTTACTCGGCGGGGATCTACAATGAGCAGTTCTTC.

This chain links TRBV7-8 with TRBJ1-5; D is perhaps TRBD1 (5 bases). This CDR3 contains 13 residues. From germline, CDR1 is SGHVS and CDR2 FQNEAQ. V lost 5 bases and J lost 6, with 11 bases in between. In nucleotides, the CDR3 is TGTGCCAGCAGCCGCGGGGGGGGTCAGCCCCAGCATTTT. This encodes CASSRGGGQPQHF.

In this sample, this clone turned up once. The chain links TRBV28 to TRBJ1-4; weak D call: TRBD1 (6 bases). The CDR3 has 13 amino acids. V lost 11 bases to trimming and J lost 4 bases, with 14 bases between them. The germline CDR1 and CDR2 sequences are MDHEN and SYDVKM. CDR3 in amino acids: CAGGGANNEKLFF. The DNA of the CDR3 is TGTGCCGGCGGGGGGGCAAATAATGAAAAACTGTTTTTT.

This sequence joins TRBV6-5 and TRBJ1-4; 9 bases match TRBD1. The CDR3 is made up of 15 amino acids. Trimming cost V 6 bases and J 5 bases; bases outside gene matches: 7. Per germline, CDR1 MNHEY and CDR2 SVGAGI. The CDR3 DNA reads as TGTGCCAGCAGCCGAATTACAGGGGGCAATGAAAAACTGTTTTTT. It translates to CASSRITGGNEKLFF.

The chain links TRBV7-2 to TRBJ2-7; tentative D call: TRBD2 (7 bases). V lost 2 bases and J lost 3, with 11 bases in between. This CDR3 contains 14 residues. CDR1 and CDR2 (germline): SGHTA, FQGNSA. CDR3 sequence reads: CASSLKGGDYEQYF. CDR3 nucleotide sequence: TGTGCCAGCAGCTTAAAAGGGGGGGACTACGAGCAGTACTTC. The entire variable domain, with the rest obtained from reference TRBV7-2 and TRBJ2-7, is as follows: GAGVSQSPSNKVTEKGKDVELRCDPISGHTALYWYRQSLGQGLEFLIYFQGNSAPDKSGLPSDRFSAERTGGSVSTLTIQRTQQEDSAVYLCASSLKGGDYEQYFGPGTRLTVT.

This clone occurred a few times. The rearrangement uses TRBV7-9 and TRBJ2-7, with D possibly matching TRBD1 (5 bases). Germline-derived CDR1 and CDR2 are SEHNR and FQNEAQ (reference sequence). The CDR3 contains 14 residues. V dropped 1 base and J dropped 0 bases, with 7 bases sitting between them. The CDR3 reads CASSLEGSSYEQYF. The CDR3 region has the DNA TGTGCCAGCAGCTTAGAGGGGTCCTCCTACGAGCAGTACTTC.